Below are 30 T cell receptor beta chains sequenced from a single sample in a study of OX40 agonist ivuxolimab in advanced cancers. Sequencing was performed with immunoSEQ multiplex PCR; in TCRdb, only in-frame clones are kept and a portion is missing. The data contain roughly 25,000 clones, more than 60% of them singletons. This specimen consisted of CD4+ or CD8+ T cells sorted from blood, obtained in a trial of the OX40 agonist ivuxolimab. These receptors all come from an adult with an advanced solid tumor such as melanoma, head and neck, liver or kidney cancer.

CDR3 region: CASIPTDRVPYEQYF. The CDR3 nucleotides are TGTGCCAGCATCCCGACGGACAGGGTACCCTACGAGCAGTACTTC. The chain employs TRBV27 and TRBJ2-7, with 8 bases identical to TRBD1. This CDR3 comprises 15 residues. Germline CDR1 reads MNHEY; CDR2 reads SMNVEV (reference sequence). V shed 7 bases and J 2 bases; nucleotides not matched to a gene: 10.

This chain joins TRBV7-3 and TRBJ1-1; D is undetermined. CDR1 is SGHTA, CDR2 FQGTGA, per germline. The germline V and J ends were trimmed by 4 bases and 1 base, with 10 bases remaining between them. The CDR3 has 14 amino acids. CDR3 DNA: TGTGCCAGCAGCTCCGGCGTAGGGAACACTGAAGCTTTCTTT. Translation: CASSSGVGNTEAFF.

This chain links TRBV5-1 with TRBJ2-7; 8 nucleotides line up with TRBD1. The CDR3 sequence is 15 residues long. Germline CDR1 and CDR2: SGHRS and YFSETQ. The J segment lost 2 bases and the V segment lost 0 bases, leaving 4 bases of the junction unmatched. This chain's CDR3 is CASSLAGTGAYEQYF. DNA of the CDR3: TGCGCCAGCAGCTTGGCCGGGACAGGAGCCTACGAGCAGTACTTC.

CDR3 coding DNA: TGTGCCAGCACCACGGGGGGGAGGGGCGACAATGAGCAGTTCTTC. Its protein is CASTTGGRGDNEQFF. This chain connects TRBV7-6 to TRBJ2-1; TRBD2 agrees at 8 bases. J lost 5 bases, V lost 7 bases, and 10 bases had no gene match. This CDR3 has 15 amino acids. Germline V lookup: CDR1 SGHVS, CDR2 FNYEAQ.

The count of this clone is one. The rearrangement joins TRBV29-1 to TRBJ2-7; possible D gene TRBD2, 5 bases. This CDR3 comprises 11 residues. The V gene lost 6 bases and the J gene lost 3 bases, with 9 bases spanning the gap. Germline V gene data show CDR1 as SQVTM and CDR2 as ANQGSEA. The CDR3 DNA is TGCAGCGTGGCCCGGGACTACGAGCAGTACTTC. Its translation: CSVARDYEQYF.

This chain joins TRBV6-5 and TRBJ2-7; D not resolved. The CDR3 is 13 amino acids. Germline values: CDR1 MNHEY, CDR2 SVGAGI. V shed 0 bases and J shed 7 bases, with 10 bases lying between them. Written as DNA, the CDR3 is TGTGCCAGCAGTTACTCAGCTAGTTGGGAGCAGTACTTC. Protein: CASSYSASWEQYF.

J is TRBJ1-4 and V is TRBV6-4; the match to TRBD1 covers 7 bases. Germline lookup yields CDR1 MRHNA and CDR2 SNTAGT. The CDR3 has 14 residues. The junction had 11 bases not matched to a gene; V was cut back by 6 bases and J by 10 bases. CDR3 amino acids: CASSDRANSGKLFF. CDR3 in DNA: TGTGCCAGCAGCGACAGGGCCAACTCAGGAAAACTGTTTTTT.

The V call is TRBV29-1, the J call TRBJ2-7; TRBD1 agrees at 9 bases. The CDR3 runs to 12 residues. Germline CDR1 is SQVTM and CDR2 is ANQGSEA. V was clipped by 6 bases and J by 5 bases; unmatched bases: 5. CDR3 residues: CSVGQGIHEQYF. CDR3 DNA sequence: TGCAGCGTAGGACAGGGGATCCACGAGCAGTACTTC.

The chain combines TRBV9 with TRBJ2-3; TRBD2 aligns across 8 bases. The CDR3 is 16 residues long. The V and J ends lost 0 bases and 2 bases, in that order; junction bases with no gene match: 5. Germline V CDR1 and CDR2: SGDLS, YYNGEE. CDR3 nucleotides: TGTGCCAGCAGCGTAGAGGTCGGGGGGGCCACAGATACGCAGTATTTT. Encoded protein: CASSVEVGGATDTQYF.

The chain combines TRBV5-4 with TRBJ1-6, with TRBD1 identical over 9 bases. The CDR3 covers 15 residues. The V gene's germline CDR1 is SGHNT and CDR2 YYREEE (reference sequence). The junction had 7 bases not matched to a gene; V was cut back by 4 bases and J by 8 bases. CDR3 sequence reads: CASSRPGQGHSPLHF. As DNA, the CDR3 is TGTGCCAGCAGCCGGCCGGGACAGGGCCATTCACCCCTCCACTTT.

The chain employs TRBV6-5 and TRBJ2-7; TRBD1 matches at 8 bases. This CDR3 is 14 amino acids long. Germline V gives CDR1 MNHEY, CDR2 SVGAGI. V lost 6 bases, J lost 2 bases, and 6 bases stayed unmatched. In nucleotides, the CDR3 is TGTGCCAGCAGCAGGGGGCAGGGGGCCTACGAGCAGTACTTC. Its translation: CASSRGQGAYEQYF.

This chain connects TRBV4-3 to TRBJ1-2; D uncertain. The CDR3 runs to 14 residues. With 1 base removed from V and 4 bases from J, the gap between germline ends came to 10 bases. In germline, CDR1 is LGHNA, CDR2 YSLEER. CDR3 nucleotide sequence: TGCGCCAGCAGCCAAGTTAACAGTATCTATGGCTACACCTTC. Its protein is CASSQVNSIYGYTF.

V is TRBV4-3 and J is TRBJ1-1; 9 bases fit TRBD1. CDR1 and CDR2 from the germline V gene are LGHNA and YSLEER. V was pared by 0 bases and J by 4 bases, with 6 bases of the junction left unmatched. This CDR3 has 16 amino acids. CDR3 bases: TGCGCCAGCAGCCAAGATTCGGCGACAGGGGGCACTGAAGCTTTCTTT. Its translation is CASSQDSATGGTEAFF.

This chain connects TRBV27 to TRBJ2-1, with D hard to call. CDR1 and CDR2 (germline): MNHEY, SMNVEV (reference sequence). This CDR3 contains 12 residues. V lost 0 bases, J lost 7 bases, and 4 bases lay in between. The CDR3 nucleotides are TGTGCCAGCAGTTTATCTAGAAATGAGCAGTTCTTC. Translated, it gives CASSLSRNEQFF.

This clone is termed medium-sized. This chain connects TRBV7-9 to TRBJ2-3; D is undetermined. The CDR3 covers 11 residues. In germline, CDR1 is SEHNR, CDR2 FQNEAQ (reference sequence). Trimming shortened V by 5 bases and J by 14 bases, and 14 bases separated the two germline ends. The CDR3 region has the DNA TGTGCCAGCAGCCACCAGGACCCGGGGTATTTT. Translated, it gives CASSHQDPGYF.

V and J are TRBV2 and TRBJ2-7; possibly TRBD1 or TRBD2 for D (6 bases each). The germline V gene encodes CDR1 SNHLY and CDR2 FYNNEI. The V end lost 6 bases, the J end lost 2 bases, and 8 bases lay between the germline ends. The CDR3 covers 12 residues. CDR3 in DNA: TGTGCCAGCAGAGGGGGGCCCTACGAGCAGTACTTC. Protein product: CASRGGPYEQYF. The full variable domain, rest sourced from reference TRBV2 and TRBJ2-7, is EPEVTQTPSHQVTQMGQEVILRCVPISNHLYFYWYRQILGQKVEFLVSFYNNEISEKSEIFDDQFSVERPDGSNFTLKIRSTKLEDSAMYFCASRGGPYEQYFGPGTRLTVT.

The DNA of the CDR3 is TGTGCCAGCAGCTTGGTTGGTAGCGGGGGGGCTGGGCAGTTCTTC. It is translated as CASSLVGSGGAGQFF. The chain couples TRBV5-4 to TRBJ2-1, with 11 positions matching TRBD2. The J segment lost 12 bases and the V segment lost 0 bases, leaving 8 bases of the junction unmatched. The CDR3 consists of 15 residues. The germline V gene encodes CDR1 SGHNT and CDR2 YYREEE (reference sequence).

In this sample, this clone turned up once. The chain combines TRBV5-6 with TRBJ2-5, with D possibly called TRBD1 or TRBD2 (5 bases each). From germline, CDR1 is SGHDT and CDR2 YYEEEE. The V end was cut by 3 bases, the J end by 5 bases, with 11 bases between. The CDR3 has 13 amino acids. The chain's CDR3 is CASSYGDRETQYF. CDR3 DNA: TGTGCCAGCAGCTACGGGGACCGTGAGACCCAGTACTTC.

The rearrangement uses TRBV4-1 and TRBJ1-6, with 8 bases lining up with TRBD1. CDR1 and CDR2 from the germline V gene are MGHRA and YSYEKL. This CDR3 is built from 17 residues. J gave up 1 base and V 4 bases, and 6 bases lay outside the gene matches. The CDR3: CASSRLRTGSYNSPLHF. CDR3 in DNA: TGCGCCAGCAGCCGCTTAAGGACAGGGTCCTATAATTCACCCCTCCACTTT.

The J gene is TRBJ2-7, the V gene TRBV9; D remains unclear. The ends were cut back, 3 bases at V and 3 bases at J, with 13 bases in the middle. Germline V gives CDR1 SGDLS, CDR2 YYNGEE. This CDR3 comprises 14 residues. CDR3 nucleotide sequence: TGTGCCAGCAGCGGCCCAGGCTCAAGCTACGAGCAGTACTTC. Protein sequence: CASSGPGSSYEQYF.

The CDR3 DNA sequence: TGTGCCAGCAGCCCAGGGGTAAATGAAAAACTGTTTTTT. This codes for CASSPGVNEKLFF. The chain combines TRBV7-6 with TRBJ1-4; a weak D match, TRBD1 (6 bases). Germline V gene lookup returns CDR1 SGHVS and CDR2 FNYEAQ. The CDR3 totals 13 residues. Trimming stripped 5 bases from V and 5 bases from J, with 9 bases between.

This clone is medium-sized in the sample. The CDR3 protein is CATRDEAGYTF. In nucleotides, the CDR3 is TGTGCCACCAGGGACGAAGCGGGCTACACCTTC. V gene TRBV7-9 combines with J gene TRBJ1-2, with D possibly matching TRBD1 (5 bases). The CDR3 extends over 11 amino acids. V dropped 10 bases and J dropped 8 bases, with 14 bases sitting between them. Looked up from germline, CDR1 is SEHNR and CDR2 is FQNEAQ (reference sequence).

This rearrangement joins TRBV13 to TRBJ2-5, with D tentatively TRBD2 (6 bases). Germline-derived CDR1 and CDR2 are PRHDT and FYEKMQ (reference sequence). The length of the CDR3 is 14 residues. Deletions cut 5 bases from V and 5 bases from J, with 15 bases between. CDR3 nucleotides: TGTGCCAGCAGCCCCGGGACTGACGTTGAGACCCAGTACTTC. Amino acids: CASSPGTDVETQYF.

The genes are TRBV7-2 and TRBJ2-7; D uncertain. V gave up 0 bases and J gave up 0 bases, with 15 bases separating them. CDR3 length: 17 residues. CDR1 is SGHTA, CDR2 FQGNSA, per germline. This chain's CDR3 is CASSLALETVSSYEQYF. Written as DNA, the CDR3 is TGTGCCAGCAGCTTAGCGTTGGAGACGGTAAGCTCCTACGAGCAGTACTTC. Full variable domain (rest looked up from reference TRBV7-2 and TRBJ2-7): GAGVSQSPSNKVTEKGKDVELRCDPISGHTALYWYRQSLGQGLEFLIYFQGNSAPDKSGLPSDRFSAERTGGSVSTLTIQRTQQEDSAVYLCASSLALETVSSYEQYFGPGTRLTVT.

The chain combines TRBV6-5 with TRBJ2-5; 9 bases are shared with TRBD2. With V trimmed by 7 bases and J by 5 bases, 8 bases remained unmatched. CDR3 size: 14 residues. The germline V gene has CDR1 MNHEY and CDR2 SVGAGI. The CDR3 loop is CASTIAGETETQYF. The CDR3, as DNA: TGTGCCAGCACCATAGCGGGGGAAACGGAGACCCAGTACTTC.

DNA for the CDR3: TGTGCCATCAGTGAGTCGACTACCCGCACAGATACGCAGTATTTT. Translating it yields CAISESTTRTDTQYF. V usage is TRBV10-3 and J usage is TRBJ2-3; possibly TRBD2 for D (5 bases). Trimming took off 0 bases at V and 1 base at J, with 8 bases between the two ends. CDR3 length equals 15 residues. In germline, CDR1 is ENHRY, CDR2 SYGVKD.

This clone was observed a handful of times. The gene calls are TRBV9 and TRBJ2-1, with TRBD2 matching 7 bases. The ends lost 0 bases at V and 8 bases at J; junction bases unmatched: 5. CDR3 length: 14 amino acids. CDR1 SGDLS and CDR2 YYNGEE come from the germline V gene. The CDR3: CASSVVERGDEQFF. CDR3 bases: TGTGCCAGCAGCGTAGTGGAGCGGGGAGATGAGCAGTTCTTC.

This rearrangement joins TRBV4-3 to TRBJ1-1; D is unresolved. Germline CDR1 is LGHNA and CDR2 is YSLEER. Trimming took off 0 bases at V and 0 bases at J, with 11 bases between the two ends. The CDR3 consists of 16 residues. The CDR3 nucleotides read TGCGCCAGCAGCCAAGATCGTTCCAATTTGAACACTGAAGCTTTCTTT. Its translation: CASSQDRSNLNTEAFF.

A remark on this clone: An end of the junction differs from the germline gene, which may be a read error. The CDR3 spells CASSTVTWQGVYF. In nucleotides, the CDR3 is TGTGCCAGTAGTACTGTCACTTGGCAGGGAGTTTATTTT. This rearrangement joins TRBV19 to TRBJ1-5; D possibly corresponds to TRBD1 (5 bases). This CDR3 has 13 amino acids. Germline CDR1 reads LNHDA; CDR2 reads SQIVND (reference sequence).

By sample share, this clone is medium-sized. The V and J genes are TRBV9 and TRBJ1-2; TRBD1 matches at 7 bases. V lost 4 bases, J lost 5 bases, and 11 bases stayed unmatched. The CDR3 length is 15 residues. Germline V gives CDR1 SGDLS, CDR2 YYNGEE. This chain's CDR3 is CASSPQGGAGYGYTF. The CDR3 region has the DNA TGTGCCAGCAGCCCCCAGGGGGGGGCTGGTTATGGCTACACCTTC.